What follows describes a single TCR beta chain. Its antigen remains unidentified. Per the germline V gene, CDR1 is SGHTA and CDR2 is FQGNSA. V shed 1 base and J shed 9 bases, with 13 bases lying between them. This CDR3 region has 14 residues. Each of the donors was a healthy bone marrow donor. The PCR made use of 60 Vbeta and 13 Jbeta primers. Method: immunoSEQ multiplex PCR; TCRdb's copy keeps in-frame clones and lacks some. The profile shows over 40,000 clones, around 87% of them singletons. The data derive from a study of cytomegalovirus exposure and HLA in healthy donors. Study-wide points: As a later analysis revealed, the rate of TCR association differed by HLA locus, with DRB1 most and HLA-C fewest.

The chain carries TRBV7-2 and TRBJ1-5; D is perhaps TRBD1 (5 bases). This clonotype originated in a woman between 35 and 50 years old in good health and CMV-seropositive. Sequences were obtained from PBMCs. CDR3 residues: CASSLGAGPWPQHF. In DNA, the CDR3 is TGTGCCAGCAGCTTAGGAGCAGGGCCTTGGCCCCAGCATTTT.